These T cell receptor beta chains were read from a single sample in a study of blood T cell repertoires in COVID-19. Sequenced by immunoSEQ multiplex PCR; TCRdb stores in-frame clones only, minus some. The sample holds around 420,000 clones; approximately 86% are singletons and the top ten take roughly 2%. Sequenced: PBMCs or T cells enriched from blood (not recorded which). The receptor set was obtained from a woman in her 40s with acute COVID-19. CDR3s leave out the opening cysteine and the closing phenylalanine or tryptophan. The order of the fields is V gene, D gene, J gene, CDR3 protein. The D gene is left open where the match is weak.

v_gene: TRBV5-5
d_gene: TRBD1
j_gene: TRBJ1-4
CDR3aa: ASSLGQGGNEKLF

v_gene: TRBV6-5
d_gene: -
j_gene: TRBJ1-1
CDR3aa: ASNKGDTEAF

v_gene: TRBV21-1
d_gene: -
j_gene: TRBJ1-2
CDR3aa: ATPGAASNYGYT

v_gene: TRBV11-2
d_gene: -
j_gene: TRBJ2-3
CDR3aa: ASKGGKWTDTQY

v_gene: TRBV7-8
d_gene: TRBD1
j_gene: TRBJ2-4
CDR3aa: ASSRVDRVNIQY

v_gene: TRBV3-1/TRBV3-2
d_gene: -
j_gene: TRBJ2-5
CDR3aa: ASSQGWATETQY

v_gene: TRBV11-2
d_gene: TRBD2
j_gene: TRBJ2-7
CDR3aa: ASSRWVRGAIYEQY

v_gene: TRBV4-2
d_gene: -
j_gene: TRBJ2-5
CDR3aa: ASSRDGGAQETQY

v_gene: TRBV12-3/TRBV12-4
d_gene: -
j_gene: TRBJ1-4
CDR3aa: ASSLFSEKLF

v_gene: TRBV30
d_gene: TRBD2
j_gene: TRBJ2-1
CDR3aa: AWRNPGLAGYNEQF

v_gene: TRBV3-1/TRBV3-2
d_gene: -
j_gene: TRBJ1-6
CDR3aa: ASSQRSSYNSPLH

v_gene: TRBV5-1
d_gene: -
j_gene: TRBJ2-1
CDR3aa: ASSSKTGNHNEQF

v_gene: TRBV6-5
d_gene: -
j_gene: TRBJ1-1
CDR3aa: ASTVPGLPEAF

v_gene: TRBV18
d_gene: TRBD1
j_gene: TRBJ2-1
CDR3aa: ASSLDRGRADEQF

v_gene: TRBV5-1
d_gene: TRBD1
j_gene: TRBJ1-3
CDR3aa: ASRLTGSGNTIY

v_gene: TRBV23-1
d_gene: -
j_gene: TRBJ1-2
CDR3aa: ASSQLGGRSFSVNYGYT

v_gene: TRBV29-1
d_gene: TRBD1
j_gene: TRBJ1-1
CDR3aa: SDSQGAEAF

v_gene: TRBV11-2
d_gene: TRBD2
j_gene: TRBJ2-1
CDR3aa: ASSDSSGGAYNEQF

v_gene: TRBV6-5
d_gene: -
j_gene: TRBJ2-3
CDR3aa: ASWTTTDTQY

v_gene: TRBV6-1
d_gene: -
j_gene: TRBJ1-1
CDR3aa: ASSESDWDTEAF

v_gene: TRBV23-1
d_gene: -
j_gene: TRBJ1-2
CDR3aa: ASSQYHLGRTYGYT

v_gene: TRBV27
d_gene: -
j_gene: TRBJ2-7
CDR3aa: ASSLLQGPYEQY

v_gene: TRBV24-1
d_gene: TRBD1
j_gene: TRBJ2-6
CDR3aa: ATSDLQWTGPSSGANVLT

v_gene: TRBV9
d_gene: TRBD1
j_gene: TRBJ1-6
CDR3aa: ASSTPRDRSSYNSPLH

v_gene: TRBV9
d_gene: -
j_gene: TRBJ1-5
CDR3aa: ASSPGHLNQPQH

v_gene: TRBV25-1
d_gene: -
j_gene: TRBJ2-5
CDR3aa: ASSAGRGHNQETQY

v_gene: TRBV15
d_gene: TRBD2
j_gene: TRBJ2-3
CDR3aa: ATSPGGVTDTQY

v_gene: TRBV24-1
d_gene: TRBD1
j_gene: TRBJ2-6
CDR3aa: ATSPSPGGVGANVLT

v_gene: TRBV30
d_gene: TRBD2
j_gene: TRBJ2-4
CDR3aa: ACGTRGENIQY

v_gene: TRBV6-5
d_gene: -
j_gene: TRBJ2-7
CDR3aa: ASSYTRTGYEQY

v_gene: TRBV9
d_gene: -
j_gene: TRBJ1-1
CDR3aa: ASSAHHGRGGMNTEAF

v_gene: TRBV30
d_gene: -
j_gene: TRBJ2-5
CDR3aa: AWSYGPGVETQY

v_gene: TRBV29-1
d_gene: -
j_gene: TRBJ2-1
CDR3aa: SADGYNEQF

v_gene: TRBV3-1/TRBV3-2
d_gene: -
j_gene: TRBJ2-3
CDR3aa: ASSLRGAVDTQY

v_gene: TRBV18
d_gene: -
j_gene: TRBJ1-4
CDR3aa: ASGFVGQKNEKLF

v_gene: TRBV4-1
d_gene: -
j_gene: TRBJ1-1
CDR3aa: ASSPGRQATGTEAF

v_gene: TRBV6-6
d_gene: TRBD1
j_gene: TRBJ1-2
CDR3aa: ASTWSGGYGYT

v_gene: TRBV7-9
d_gene: -
j_gene: TRBJ2-7
CDR3aa: ASSLHEGVYEQY

v_gene: TRBV2
d_gene: TRBD1
j_gene: TRBJ1-2
CDR3aa: ASTPDRTNYGYT

v_gene: TRBV6-5
d_gene: TRBD1
j_gene: TRBJ2-7
CDR3aa: ATADRALANYEQY

v_gene: TRBV10-1
d_gene: -
j_gene: TRBJ2-2
CDR3aa: ASSVVSSPNTGELF

v_gene: TRBV11-2
d_gene: -
j_gene: TRBJ2-1
CDR3aa: ASTKDDRYNEQF

v_gene: TRBV11-2
d_gene: TRBD1
j_gene: TRBJ2-7
CDR3aa: ASSLRQGADNYEQY

v_gene: TRBV7-9
d_gene: TRBD2
j_gene: TRBJ2-3
CDR3aa: ASSDKAGALTDTQY

v_gene: TRBV19
d_gene: TRBD1
j_gene: TRBJ2-2
CDR3aa: ATKTGTGDTGELF

v_gene: TRBV19
d_gene: TRBD1
j_gene: TRBJ1-5
CDR3aa: ASSFQGARQPQH

v_gene: TRBV2
d_gene: -
j_gene: TRBJ1-4
CDR3aa: ASRAVPQEKLF

v_gene: TRBV7-9
d_gene: -
j_gene: TRBJ2-6
CDR3aa: ASSTSGGARANVLT

v_gene: TRBV12-3/TRBV12-4
d_gene: TRBD1
j_gene: TRBJ2-7
CDR3aa: ASSAGGLGEQY

v_gene: TRBV4-1
d_gene: TRBD2
j_gene: TRBJ2-7
CDR3aa: ASSQSSSGDYEQY

v_gene: TRBV2
d_gene: TRBD1
j_gene: TRBJ1-1
CDR3aa: ASSVGRGRPEAF

v_gene: TRBV5-4
d_gene: -
j_gene: TRBJ1-1
CDR3aa: ASSLPLGRNTEAF

v_gene: TRBV9
d_gene: TRBD2
j_gene: TRBJ2-2
CDR3aa: ASSAGGGTGELF

v_gene: TRBV29-1
d_gene: TRBD1
j_gene: TRBJ1-1
CDR3aa: SALSRGNAEAF

v_gene: TRBV19
d_gene: -
j_gene: TRBJ1-1
CDR3aa: ASTADRYPTEAF